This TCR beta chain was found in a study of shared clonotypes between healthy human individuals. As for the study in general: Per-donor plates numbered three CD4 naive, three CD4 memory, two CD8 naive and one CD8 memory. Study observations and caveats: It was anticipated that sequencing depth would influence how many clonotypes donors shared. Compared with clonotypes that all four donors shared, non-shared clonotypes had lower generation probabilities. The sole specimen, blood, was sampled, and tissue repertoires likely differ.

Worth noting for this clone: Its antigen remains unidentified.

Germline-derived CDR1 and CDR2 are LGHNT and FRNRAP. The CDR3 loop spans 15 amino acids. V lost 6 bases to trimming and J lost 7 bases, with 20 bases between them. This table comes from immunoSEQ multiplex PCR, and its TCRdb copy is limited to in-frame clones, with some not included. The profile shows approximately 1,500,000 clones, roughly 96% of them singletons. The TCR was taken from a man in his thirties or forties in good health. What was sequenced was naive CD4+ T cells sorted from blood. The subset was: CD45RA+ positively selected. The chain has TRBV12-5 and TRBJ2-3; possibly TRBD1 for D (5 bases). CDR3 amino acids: CASGTDSQKAHTQYF. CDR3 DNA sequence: TGTGCTAGTGGAACCGACAGCCAGAAGGCGCATACGCAGTATTTT. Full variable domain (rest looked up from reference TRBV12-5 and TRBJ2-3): DARVTQTPRHKVTEMGQEVTMRCQPILGHNTVFWYRQTMMQGLELLAYFRNRAPLDDSGMPKDRFSAEMPDATLATLKIQPSEPRDSAVYFCASGTDSQKAHTQYFGPGTRLTVL.